This T cell receptor (beta chain) was sequenced in a study of shared clonotypes between healthy human individuals (dated by TCRdb to about 2020). Regarding the research as a whole: The cohort included three men and a couple of women between 18 and 49 years of age. Between about 0.8 and 9.5 billion PBMCs per donor were obtained by leukapheresis. For each donor, CD4 naive and CD4 memory were each run on three plates, CD8 naive on two plates, and CD8 memory on one plate. Libraries were prepared and TCR repertoires were sequenced by different laboratories using diverse techniques, in order to increase sequencing depth and limit assay-specific biases. To estimate repertoire size and how much clonotypes are shared between individuals, the study performed deep sequencing of blood TCR repertoires from about 5 healthy adults.

Concerning this clone itself: Its antigen specificity is not known. Base qualities are not at hand, and no much larger clone is one base apart.

TCR CDR3 regions were amplified from genomic DNA by multiplex PCR using the deep immunoSEQ assay. Extracted genomic DNA from each cell subset was spread evenly across all wells of several immunoSEQ 96-well plates, with each plate serving as a replicate. For sorted subsets, each replicate PCR was loaded with 200 ng genomic DNA, equivalent to 25,000 to 30,000 T cell genomes. Purified libraries were quantified with a Qubit 3.0 fluorometer, sized on a Bioanalyzer 2100, and re-quantified with the KAPA Library Quantification kit. A separate single-read 150-cycle Illumina NextSeq 550 flow cell was used to sequence each immunoSEQ 96-well plate. The original methods were these. Because the immunoSEQ output held only junctional sequences and lacked quality scores, the filtering could not match the filtering applied to full-length reads. To assign V/J genes and CDR3, sequences were annotated against IMGT germline references using PyIR, a Python wrapper for IgBLAST v1.9. Any read was removed if the V/J assignment was weak (E-value above 1e-6), the CDR3 was missing, or the read contained stop codons, out-of-frame junctions, or ambiguous translated residues. V3J clonotypes were defined as sequences sharing an identical inferred V gene, J gene, and CDR3 amino acid sequence. Percentage overlap between repertoires was computed as shared unique clonotypes divided by the size of the smaller repertoire. Richness of each repertoire was evaluated using RTK rarefaction, the Chao1 estimator, and Recon v2.1 estimates of unobserved clonotypes. Generation probabilities for all TCRbeta clonotypes obtained by the gDNA method from a handful of donors were computed using OLGA. TCRdb stores this immuneACCESS table with in-frame sequences only. Part of the clones is absent; in the studies checked, under half of the shortfall reflects unresolved V genes, and no reason is known for the rest. V, J and clone size are those of that table, while D and trimming were read from the DNA. The sample table contains around 980,000 clones; only one count was recorded for approximately 80% of them. The ten top clones hold more than 0.55% of the sample.

The full study reports these points: Naive subsets generally had larger estimated clonotype richness than memory subsets did. Rarefaction of sorted-subset datasets indicated incomplete sequencing despite the large sequencing depth. Only blood was sampled, and tissue TCR repertoires likely differ from those in blood. Pairwise subsampling led to the expectation that sequencing depth would affect the degree of clonotype sharing among donors. Sharing across several donors was observed for roughly 5% of naive CD4, over 3% of naive CD8, 2.3% of memory CD4, and around 0.44% of memory CD8 clonotypes. Compared with non-shared clonotypes, the clonotypes found in all four sorted-subset donors had higher generation probabilities. The small number of donors limited the genetic and exposure-history diversity represented.

The donors were healthy, HIV-negative adults who had no recently reported acute infections or vaccinations. Every donor was a Caucasian adult living in Nashville, Tennessee, USA. CD4+ T cells were enriched by magnetic negative selection; naive cells were then positively selected on CD45RA, and the negative fraction formed the memory subset. Blood was collected by leukapheresis, and PBMCs were isolated by Ficoll-Histopaque density gradient centrifugation and then cryopreserved in liquid nitrogen vapor phase. Analytical flow cytometry was used to check the purity and quantity of every magnetically sorted T cell population. Genomic DNA was isolated from every sorted fraction and measured by UV absorbance on a Nanodrop 2000c. CDR3 length: 21 amino acids, cysteine to phenylalanine. The DNA shown is the 63-base CDR3, in frame from base 1. The CDR1 and CDR2 encoded by the germline V gene are MDHEN and SYDVKM. The trim is 3 bases for V and 0 bases for J, with a gap of 27 bases between the germline ends.

Sequencing was done on a sample of memory CD4+ T cells from PBMCs. The cell subset or site label corresponds to: CD45RA-negative fraction. The source of this sequence is a man younger than 35 in good health. Some clones in this sample may be carry-over from other donors' samples. The chain was built from TRBV28 and TRBJ1-5; the D region possibly corresponds to TRBD1 (5 bases align). The CDR3 amino acid sequence is: CASSFLFVRGGGQNSNQPQHF. The DNA reads as follows: TGTGCCAGCAGTTTTCTTTTTGTTCGCGGGGGTGGACAAAATAGCAATCAGCCCCAGCATTTT. Supplemented by the reference TRBV28 and TRBJ1-5 proteins around the CDR3, the complete variable domain is DVKVTQSSRYLVKRTGEKVFLECVQDMDHENMFWYRQDPGLGLRLIYFSYDVKMKEKGDIPEGYSVSREKKERFSLILESASTNQTSMYLCASSFLFVRGGGQNSNQPQHFGDGTRLSIL.